These 21 T cell receptor beta chains originate from one sample sequenced in a study of cytomegalovirus exposure and HLA in healthy donors. TCRdb keeps only in-frame clones here, not all; method: immunoSEQ multiplex PCR. This sample has about 130,000 clones, with 85% to 90% found just once. Sequencing was carried out using PBMCs. The receptors shown here come from a woman aged 18-29 years in good health and CMV-seronegative.

This clone was seen more than once but under ten times. The chain recombines TRBV11-2 with TRBJ2-7, with 9 nucleotides matching TRBD1. Looked up from germline, CDR1 is SGHAT and CDR2 is FQNNGV. The CDR3 extends over 15 amino acids. The J segment lost 2 bases and the V segment lost 6 bases, leaving 8 bases of the junction unmatched. CDR3 coding DNA: TGTGCCAGCAGGGATAGGGACAGGGCCACCTACGAGCAGTACTTC. It translates to CASRDRDRATYEQYF.

This clone has only a few counts. This chain uses TRBV6-1 with TRBJ1-5; no clear D. Germline CDR1 MNHNS, CDR2 SASEGT. The CDR3 extends over 14 amino acids. Trimming cost V 1 base and J 6 bases, with 10 bases left between them. The CDR3 bases are TGTGCCAGCAGTGAAGGTCTGGGCTCTCAGCCCCAGCATTTT. Protein product: CASSEGLGSQPQHF.

The chain is built from TRBV7-3 and TRBJ1-2; 7 nucleotides align to TRBD1. The CDR3 is 17 residues long. Germline lookup yields CDR1 SGHTA and CDR2 FQGTGA. V lost 5 bases, J lost 1 base, and 13 bases stayed unmatched. Written as DNA, the CDR3 is TGTGCCAGCAGCCTAGTTGGGACAGTTAATGATAACTATGGCTACACCTTC. It is translated as CASSLVGTVNDNYGYTF.

Remarks on this clone: Mismatch with germline at one junction end may stem from a read error. The chain employs TRBV5-8 and TRBJ1-1; TRBD1 matches 9 bases. Germline CDR1 SGHTS, CDR2 YDEGEE. CDR3 length: 16 residues. The DNA of the CDR3 is TGTGCCAGCAGCTTGGGCGGACAGGGGATGAATACTGAAGCTTTCTTT. Translating it yields CASSLGGQGMNTEAFF.

The chain's CDR3 is CASSPSYEKLFF. The CDR3 DNA is TGTGCCAGCAGCCCCTCCTACGAAAAACTGTTTTTT. The rearrangement joins TRBV6-6 to TRBJ1-4; D remains unclear. The CDR3 sequence is 12 residues long. Per the germline V gene, CDR1 is MNHNY and CDR2 is SVGAGI (reference sequence). Trimming stripped 6 bases from V and 8 bases from J, with 10 bases between.

This clone was counted between two and nine times. The genes are TRBV7-9 and TRBJ2-4; 11 nucleotides line up with TRBD2. This CDR3 region has 17 residues. After removal of 5 bases from V and 1 base from J, the junction contained 7 bases not matched to a gene. Per germline, CDR1 SEHNR and CDR2 FQNEAQ (reference sequence). The CDR3 coding sequence is TGTGCCAGCAGCCCCGGGACTAGCGGATTGGCCAAAAACATTCAGTACTTC. Protein: CASSPGTSGLAKNIQYF.

This clone has just one count. The genes are TRBV5-8 and TRBJ2-1, with D perhaps TRBD2 (6 bases). CDR3 length equals 13 residues. Trimming cost V 6 bases and J 5 bases, with 12 bases left between them. CDR1 is SGHTS and CDR2 is YDEGEE in the germline V gene. In nucleotides, the CDR3 is TGTGCCAGCACCCCCTGGAGGGACAATGAGCAGTTCTTC. Its protein is CASTPWRDNEQFF.

The V gene is TRBV4-1, the J gene TRBJ1-2, with D unclear. Germline CDR1 MGHRA, CDR2 YSYEKL. Trimming cost V 5 bases and J 6 bases, with 13 bases left between them. The length of the CDR3 is 13 residues. CDR3 protein: CASSVLAGNGYTF. CDR3 bases: TGCGCCAGCAGCGTCCTTGCCGGGAATGGCTACACCTTC.

A note on this clone: The sample has other DNA sequences that encode this CDR3 too. The chain combines TRBV7-2 with TRBJ2-7; TRBD2 matches 7 bases. The V and J ends lost 1 base and 2 bases, in that order; junction bases with no gene match: 5. This CDR3 is 15 amino acids long. CDR1 is SGHTA, CDR2 FQGNSA, per germline. The CDR3 here is CASSLGGGGPYEQYF. CDR3 nucleotides: TGTGCCAGCAGCTTAGGCGGGGGAGGCCCCTACGAGCAGTACTTC.

J is TRBJ1-4 and V is TRBV7-9; no clear D. V shed 1 base and J shed 3 bases, with 6 bases lying between them. The CDR3 spans 14 residues. The germline V gene encodes CDR1 SEHNR and CDR2 FQNEAQ (reference sequence). The CDR3 sequence is CASSLDRPNEKLFF. The CDR3 DNA reads TGTGCCAGCAGCTTAGACAGACCTAATGAAAAACTGTTTTTT.

The chain combines TRBV27 with TRBJ1-2; the D is unclear. Germline V gene sequence: CDR1 MNHEY, CDR2 SMNVEV (reference sequence). The germline V and J ends were trimmed by 2 bases and 4 bases, with 20 bases remaining between them. The CDR3 runs 17 residues. The CDR3 loop reads CASSLRSDIFRGYGYTF. In DNA form, the CDR3 reads TGTGCCAGCAGTTTACGGTCAGACATTTTCCGGGGCTATGGCTACACCTTC.

This chain uses TRBV5-1 with TRBJ1-1; possible D gene TRBD1, 6 bases. V lost 6 bases and J lost 1, with 13 bases in between. The germline V gene has CDR1 SGHRS and CDR2 YFSETQ. The CDR3 loop spans 14 amino acids. The CDR3 here is CASNPGTPNTEAFF. In DNA, the CDR3 is TGCGCCAGCAACCCCGGGACACCGAACACTGAAGCTTTCTTT.

This clone came up once. CDR3 amino acids: CASSKYQGPDTGELFF. CDR3 bases: TGTGCCAGCAGCAAATACCAGGGGCCCGACACCGGGGAGCTGTTTTTT. The rearrangement links TRBV7-2 to TRBJ2-2; D might be TRBD1 (6 bases). This CDR3 is built from 16 residues. V was pared by 5 bases and J by 3 bases, with 16 bases between. CDR1 SGHTA and CDR2 FQGNSA come from the germline V gene.

V and J are TRBV2 and TRBJ2-4; D remains ambiguous. Germline CDR1 reads SNHLY; CDR2 reads FYNNEI. With 5 bases removed from V and 0 bases from J, the gap between germline ends came to 17 bases. The CDR3 has 17 residues. The CDR3 here is CASSKFTDLLAKNIQYF. The CDR3 coding sequence is TGTGCCAGCAGTAAATTCACCGATCTACTAGCCAAAAACATTCAGTACTTC. The full variable domain, completed using reference TRBV2 and TRBJ2-4, is EPEVTQTPSHQVTQMGQEVILRCVPISNHLYFYWYRQILGQKVEFLVSFYNNEISEKSEIFDDQFSVERPDGSNFTLKIRSTKLEDSAMYFCASSKFTDLLAKNIQYFGAGTRLSVL.

The CDR3 nucleotides are TGCAGTGCCGTCAGGGGGACTGAAGCTTTCTTT. The encoded protein is CSAVRGTEAFF. The chain couples TRBV20-1 to TRBJ1-1; TRBD1 matches at 7 bases. The CDR3 runs to 11 residues. V dropped 6 bases and J dropped 5; count of bases not matched to a gene: 3. Germline V gene data show CDR1 as DFQATT and CDR2 as SNEGSKA (reference sequence).

The chain has TRBV6-5 and TRBJ2-7, with 11 bases matching TRBD2. The CDR3 is 15 amino acids. V shed 7 bases and J 4 bases; nucleotides not matched to a gene: 9. The germline gives CDR1 MNHEY, CDR2 SVGAGI. CDR3 region: CASTRDVAGGYEQYF. CDR3 DNA: TGTGCCAGCACCAGAGACGTAGCGGGGGGGTACGAGCAGTACTTC.

The chain couples TRBV5-1 to TRBJ1-6, with TRBD1 matching over 7 bases. The V gene end was trimmed by 5 bases and the J gene end by 10 bases; junction bases not matched to a gene: 12. CDR3 size: 15 residues. Germline lookup yields CDR1 SGHRS and CDR2 YFSETQ. The CDR3 DNA sequence: TGCGCCAGCAGTGAGGCTCAGGGGGTAGGATCACCCCTCCACTTT. Encoded protein: CASSEAQGVGSPLHF.

This chain links TRBV5-1 with TRBJ2-7; tentative D call: TRBD2 (6 bases). Trimming cost V 4 bases and J 3 bases, with 14 bases left between them. The CDR3 length is 14 residues. The germline V gene encodes CDR1 SGHRS and CDR2 YFSETQ. This CDR3 reads CASSTGTPDYEQYF. The CDR3 bases are TGCGCCAGCAGCACCGGGACTCCTGACTACGAGCAGTACTTC.

Written as DNA, the CDR3 is TGTGCCAGCAGCTCAACTATGACTATGGGGGGTGAGCAGTTCTTC. Amino acid sequence: CASSSTMTMGGEQFF. The V and J genes are TRBV5-5 and TRBJ2-1, with D perhaps TRBD2 (6 bases). The CDR3 sequence is 15 residues long. Germline V gene lookup returns CDR1 SGHKS and CDR2 YYEKEE (reference sequence). Trimming stripped 3 bases from V and 9 bases from J, with 19 bases between.

The V call is TRBV10-1, the J call TRBJ2-7, with a tentative D call TRBD1 (5 bases). The CDR3 runs to 14 residues. Trimming removed 4 bases from V and 5 bases from J, with 15 bases in between. Germline V gene data show CDR1 as WNHNN and CDR2 as SYGVQD (reference sequence). The CDR3 DNA reads TGCGCCAGCAGTGCTCGCAGGGATGGCGACGAGCAGTACTTC. Encoded protein: CASSARRDGDEQYF.

The chain links TRBV6-5 to TRBJ2-7; maybe TRBD1 (7 bases). V was trimmed by 0 bases and J by 5 bases, leaving 14 bases between them. This CDR3 has 15 amino acids. Germline V gene lookup returns CDR1 MNHEY and CDR2 SVGAGI. DNA of the CDR3: TGTGCCAGCAGTTACTCGAACGCAGGGGGGCACGAGCAGTACTTC. Translation: CASSYSNAGGHEQYF.